This TCR beta chain was documented in a study of T cells in Graves' hyperthyroidism and ophthalmopathy (dated by TCRdb to the late 2010s). In the study overall: Peripheral blood was collected at initial diagnosis, before any treatment. Once sampling was done, hyperthyroidism patients were given methimazole at a starting dose of 30 mg daily, whereas ophthalmopathy patients were given high-dose intravenous methylprednisolone. An independent validation cohort of around 19 hyperthyroidism patients and approximately 17 patients who later progressed to ophthalmopathy tested prospective prediction of ophthalmopathy. The paper describes TCR Vbeta CDR3 sequencing of 140 or so peripheral blood samples, made up of 40 to 45 ophthalmopathy patients, some 80 hyperthyroidism patients and 17 progressor patients. In about 6 Graves' hyperthyroidism patients, the study also compared T-cell repertoires from thyroid tissue with T-cell repertoires from blood. The 75 to 100 discovery patients were divided at random into training and test sets in a 7:3 ratio. To identify TCR V-J signatures that set the groups apart, the researchers used a discovery cohort of about a hundred patients, made up of fewer than 50 with Graves' ophthalmopathy and about 55 with stable Graves' hyperthyroidism.

Amplification of TCR beta CDR3 regions was carried out from RNA transcripts. The TCR CDR3 was subjected to a first round of RT-PCR using the HTBI primer set and the Qiagen OneStep RT-PCR kit. Libraries were constructed in a second round of multiplex PCR, after which size selection and purification were carried out. Paired-end sequencing of the libraries was performed with 100 bp reads on an Illumina HiSeq2000. Per the authors' processing: SOAPnuke was used to process the raw data, with reads discarded if the reads contained adapters or uncalled bases, had a mean Phred below 15, or lacked an exact constant-primer or identifier match. High-quality paired reads were merged using COPE v1.2.5, and each unique nucleotide sequence was defined as a clonotype. Clonotypes were aligned to IMGT TRBV, TRBD and TRBJ reference segments using MiTCR v1.1. Analysis was restricted to V-J combinations with a frequency above 0.0001, which covered approximately 99% of repertoires. The TCS score was defined as F50 (clonal expansion) divided by E x V (chaos), with BLOSUM62-based TCRdist calculated between CDR3 peptides within each V-J. Welch's t-statistics and random forest reduced fewer than 550 V-J features to under 15, which were used in a naive Bayes classifier (R e1071). The public reads were reanalyzed by TCRdb: fastp trimming at Q25, MiXCR alignment, in-frame beta chains only. Each CDR3 protein gets just one entry, which takes the most common genes and DNA from the rows behind it. The V and J calls, along with clone size, are taken from TCRdb and not from the paper's own processing. The sample table contains 250,000 to 300,000 distinct CDR3 sequences; only one count was recorded for roughly 15% of them. Around 31% of the sample goes to the ten largest clones.

This clonotype came up many times. It lacks a known antigen. Base qualities are not at hand, and no much larger clone is one base apart. The research as a whole found: A 13 V-J signature model separated ophthalmopathy from stable hyperthyroidism, with approximately 86% sensitivity and 81% to 82% specificity in cross-validation and 80%/75% in testing. Most expanded thyroid clonotypes (frequency above 0.001) were also detected in blood, a finding suggesting that blood repertoires may reflect thyroid immune responses. No statistical method was used to fix the sample size in advance, and group allocation was not hidden from the investigators. In validation, the model predicted progression to ophthalmopathy a median of about 6.5 months before onset, with about 67% sensitivity and roughly 79% specificity.

Hyperthyroidism patients were aged 18 to 65 years and newly diagnosed, with disease duration of less than 2 months. The study excluded patients with uncontrolled infections, other autoimmune diseases, pregnancy or lactation. Diagnoses relied on clinical symptoms, serum thyroxine and TRAb, thyroid ultrasound and orbital computed tomography. Blood from progressor patients was drawn when they were first diagnosed with hyperthyroidism, before any ophthalmopathy symptoms appeared. PBMCs were separated from 10 ml of fresh peripheral blood using Ficoll-Paque density gradient centrifugation. Progressor patients were initially diagnosed with Graves' hyperthyroidism and developed ophthalmopathy during follow-up. Total RNA was extracted using Trizol reagent, and RNA quality was assessed on an Agilent 2100 Bioanalyzer. The TCR was taken from a woman between 50 and 59 years old with Graves' hyperthyroidism that later progressed to Graves' ophthalmopathy. Sequenced material: blood.

The DNA reads TGTGCCAGCAGCTTAGGGTTGGCGACAATCGAGCAGTTCTTC. Translated, it gives CASSLGLATIEQFF. The sequence is built from TRBV7-2 and TRBJ2-1; confidence is insufficient to name the D gene. The CDR3 runs 14 amino acids, cysteine and phenylalanine included. Only CDR3 DNA is held: 42 bases, read in frame from base 1. CDR1 is given as SGHTA and CDR2 as FQGNSA, both from the germline V gene. The V and J ends are trimmed by 1 base and 10 bases, leaving 14 bases between them.